This entry lists 30 T cell receptor beta chains sequenced from one sample in a study of CD8+CD57+ T cells in acquired aplastic anemia. CDR3 and TCR beta VDJ profiling relied on a genomic DNA template. TCRdb reanalysed the reads using MiXCR and keeps one entry per CDR3 protein. The repertoire holds 62,000 or so distinct CDR3 sequences, with 45% to 55% as singletons. Material: sorted CD4+, CD8+, or CD8+CD57+ T cells (not recorded which) from PBMCs. These receptors all stem from a human donor in good health, serving as a control.

At least ten counts were recorded for this clonotype. This chain uses TRBV20-1 with TRBJ2-1; 8 bases align to TRBD2. With 1 base clipped from V and 4 bases from J, the junction kept 3 bases outside the gene matches. CDR3 length equals 14 residues. Germline V CDR1 and CDR2: DFQATT, SNEGSKA (reference sequence). This CDR3 is CSARALAGYNEQFF. CDR3 nucleotide sequence: TGCAGTGCTAGAGCATTAGCGGGATACAATGAGCAGTTCTTC.

The chain joins TRBV14 to TRBJ1-6; D is ambiguous. The CDR3 length is 15 residues. CDR1 is SGHDN, CDR2 FVKESK, per germline. Trimming took 3 bases from V and 9 from J, leaving 15 bases between them. CDR3 protein: CASSQASGVRSPLHF. The CDR3, as DNA: TGTGCCAGCAGCCAGGCGAGCGGGGTCCGTTCACCCCTCCACTTT.

The gene calls are TRBV19 and TRBJ1-6; a weak D match, TRBD1 (6 bases). V lost 6 bases and J 10 bases, leaving 19 bases between the germline ends. Germline V gene sequence: CDR1 LNHDA, CDR2 SQIVND (reference sequence). CDR3 length equals 15 residues. CDR3 bases: TGTGCCAGTAGCCCAGGGACATCGGGGAGGTCACCCCTCCACTTT. Translated: CASSPGTSGRSPLHF.

This clonotype has just a few counts. This chain connects TRBV7-6 to TRBJ2-5, with D uncertain. The CDR3 is 11 amino acids. Trimming pared 5 bases from V and 9 bases from J, leaving 10 bases between. The germline V gene encodes CDR1 SGHVS and CDR2 FNYEAQ. The CDR3 loop is CASSNKAAQYF. CDR3 coding DNA: TGTGCCAGCAGCAACAAGGCGGCCCAGTACTTC.

This chain connects TRBV11-1 to TRBJ2-1, with D hard to call. V lost 5 bases, J lost 0 bases, and 11 bases lay in between. The CDR3 totals 15 residues. The germline gives CDR1 SGHAT, CDR2 FQDESV (reference sequence). The CDR3 protein is CASSERSISYNEQFF. The CDR3 DNA is TGTGCCAGCAGCGAACGGTCAATCTCCTACAATGAGCAGTTCTTC.

V gene TRBV7-3 combines with J gene TRBJ2-5; D uncertain. V was pared by 4 bases and J by 11 bases, with 11 bases between. Germline V lookup: CDR1 SGHTA, CDR2 FQGTGA. The CDR3 runs to 11 residues. CDR3 coding DNA: TGTGCCAGCAGCTCCACTCTAGGGCAGTACTTC. This translates into CASSSTLGQYF.

This clonotype was recorded at least ten times. V usage is TRBV9 and J usage is TRBJ2-7; a possible D gene is TRBD1 (6 bases). In germline, CDR1 is SGDLS, CDR2 YYNGEE. Trimming shortened V by 3 bases and J by 4 bases, and 20 bases separated the two germline ends. The CDR3 extends over 16 amino acids. CDR3 nucleotide sequence: TGTGCCAGCAGCGCAAACCCGGGACAAGGAAAGTACGAGCAGTACTTC. Its protein product is CASSANPGQGKYEQYF.

This clonotype occurred a few times. The genes are TRBV10-3 and TRBJ2-7; D remains unclear. Between the trimmed V and J ends, which lost 5 bases and 1 base, there was a span of 9 bases. Germline CDR1 reads ENHRY; CDR2 reads SYGVKD. The CDR3 is 13 residues long. CDR3 in amino acids: CAISIGTSYEQYF. CDR3 sequence (DNA): TGTGCCATCAGTATAGGAACTTCCTACGAGCAGTACTTC.

This clonotype showed up just a few times. The rearrangement links TRBV2 to TRBJ1-2; 8 nucleotides line up with TRBD1. CDR3 length equals 16 residues. CDR1 and CDR2 from the germline V gene are SNHLY and FYNNEI. V lost 2 bases and J lost 2; bases outside the gene matches: 7. The chain's CDR3 is CASSEWPGTGNYGYTF. The CDR3 region has the DNA TGTGCCAGCAGTGAATGGCCCGGGACAGGCAACTATGGCTACACCTTC.

Many counts were recorded for this clonotype. J is TRBJ1-4 and V is TRBV7-9, with D maybe TRBD1 (5 bases). V lost 4 bases, J lost 0 bases, and 9 bases lay in between. Looked up from germline, CDR1 is SEHNR and CDR2 is FQNEAQ (reference sequence). This CDR3 has 15 residues. CDR3: CASSSTGATNEKLFF. CDR3 nucleotides: TGTGCCAGCAGCTCCACGGGGGCAACTAATGAAAAACTGTTTTTT.

At least ten counts were recorded for this clonotype. The chain recombines TRBV6-5 with TRBJ1-5; D gene unclear. CDR1 is MNHEY, CDR2 SVGAGI, per germline. This CDR3 contains 15 residues. The V and J ends lost 0 bases and 1 base respectively, with 7 bases between them. CDR3 nucleotides: TGTGCCAGCAGTTACTCCTCAGGAAGCAATCAGCCCCAGCATTTT. It codes for CASSYSSGSNQPQHF.

This clonotype appeared many times. J is TRBJ2-5 and V is TRBV6-1, with 11 bases lining up with TRBD1. CDR1 MNHNS and CDR2 SASEGT come from the germline V gene. The CDR3 consists of 15 residues. Unmatched junction bases numbered 4, after V lost 5 bases and J lost 2 bases. This CDR3 reads CASSRDRGSQETQYF. Here the CDR3 DNA reads TGTGCCAGCAGTAGGGACAGGGGGTCTCAAGAGACCCAGTACTTC.

Comment on this clonotype: One end of the junction fails to match germline, which may point to a read error. The CDR3 DNA reads TGCGCCAGCAGCTTAGGCTGGACAGGGGTTGGCTACACCTTC. Its translation is CASSLGWTGVGYTF. The V gene is TRBV7-9, the J gene TRBJ1-2; 9 positions agree with TRBD1. Germline loops: CDR1 SEHNR, CDR2 FQNEAQ (reference sequence). The CDR3 extends over 14 amino acids.

V usage is TRBV29-1 and J usage is TRBJ2-1; 8 bases are shared with TRBD2. Germline V gives CDR1 SQVTM, CDR2 ANQGSEA. V was pared by 6 bases and J by 7 bases, with 8 bases of the junction left unmatched. This CDR3 contains 13 residues. This CDR3 is CSVGLVGANEQFF. The CDR3 DNA is TGCAGCGTGGGACTAGTTGGCGCGAATGAGCAGTTCTTC.

A word on this clonotype: Lacking the conserved final phenylalanine or tryptophan, this CDR3 likely reflects a read error. V is TRBV19 and J is TRBJ2-5, with 9 bases aligning to TRBD2. The CDR3 contains 14 residues. J was trimmed by 4 bases and V by 4 bases; bases with no gene match: 4. Germline-derived CDR1 and CDR2 are LNHDA and SQIVND (reference sequence). The CDR3 loop reads CASSTSGIRETQYL. The CDR3, as DNA: TGTGCCAGTAGTACTAGCGGGATCCGAGAGACCCAGTACCTC.

CDR3 sequence: CASSQDSSYPGREQYF. CDR3 coding DNA: TGTGCCAGCAGCCAAGACTCGTCGTACCCAGGGCGCGAGCAGTACTTC. J is TRBJ2-7 and V is TRBV7-6; TRBD1 is a possible D gene (5 bases). CDR1 and CDR2 from the germline V gene are SGHVS and FNYEAQ. The CDR3 covers 16 residues. The ends were cut back, 5 bases at V and 6 bases at J, with 23 bases in the middle.

This clonotype appeared many times. This chain joins TRBV6-5 and TRBJ1-2; possible D gene TRBD1, 5 bases. From germline, CDR1 is MNHEY and CDR2 SVGAGI. With 0 bases removed from V and 6 bases from J, the gap between germline ends came to 14 bases. This CDR3 is built from 15 residues. The CDR3 nucleotides are TGTGCCAGCAGTTACTCTGACTCAGGGTGGAATGGCTACACCTTC. Translating gives CASSYSDSGWNGYTF.

This clonotype occurred once. The chain recombines TRBV7-9 with TRBJ1-6, with D hard to call. The CDR3 loop spans 13 amino acids. The V end was cut by 3 bases, the J end by 9 bases, with 9 bases between. From germline, CDR1 is SEHNR and CDR2 FQNEAQ (reference sequence). The CDR3 sequence is CASSFDLSSPLHF. For the CDR3, the DNA is TGTGCCAGCAGCTTTGATCTGAGTTCACCCCTCCACTTT. The whole variable domain, filled in from reference TRBV7-9 and TRBJ1-6, reads DTGVSQNPRHKITKRGQNVTFRCDPISEHNRLYWYRQTLGQGPEFLTYFQNEAQLEKSRLLSDRFSAERPKGSFSTLEIQRTEQGDSAMYLCASSFDLSSPLHFGNGTRLTVT.

This chain links TRBV7-6 with TRBJ2-7; TRBD2 matches 7 bases. This CDR3 contains 16 residues. CDR1 is SGHVS and CDR2 is FNYEAQ in the germline V gene. V shed 1 base and J 0 bases; nucleotides not matched to a gene: 6. This chain's CDR3 is CASSLVPSGSSYEQYF. The DNA for the CDR3 is TGTGCCAGCAGCTTAGTTCCTAGCGGAAGCTCCTACGAGCAGTACTTC.

This clonotype is judged medium-sized. V gene TRBV29-1 combines with J gene TRBJ1-2; TRBD1 matches at 8 bases. Germline trimming cut 1 base from V and 4 bases from J; bases unmatched to any gene: 5. The CDR3 is 14 residues long. Germline loops: CDR1 SQVTM, CDR2 ANQGSEA. The CDR3 region has the DNA TGCAGCGTTGAAGTGACAGGGGCCTTCTATGGCTACACCTTC. Its translation is CSVEVTGAFYGYTF.

The chain joins TRBV19 to TRBJ1-5; TRBD1 is a possible D gene (5 bases). This CDR3 region has 16 residues. CDR1 and CDR2 from the germline V gene are LNHDA and SQIVND (reference sequence). V lost 3 bases to trimming and J lost 1 base, with 13 bases between them. The CDR3 protein is CASSMAGHGSNQPQHF. CDR3 coding DNA: TGTGCCAGTAGTATGGCAGGGCACGGGAGCAATCAGCCCCAGCATTTT.

Comment on this clonotype: The junction shows a germline mismatch at one end, possibly a read error. The chain combines TRBV29-1 with TRBJ2-6, with D perhaps TRBD1 (5 bases). This CDR3 region has 12 residues. Germline V CDR1 and CDR2: SQVTM, ANQGSEA. CDR3 region: CVTYSGANVLTF. CDR3 coding DNA: TGCGTCACCTACTCTGGGGCCAATGTCCTGACTTTC.

Remarks on this clonotype: One end of the junction varies from germline; a read error may be responsible. V gene TRBV25-1 combines with J gene TRBJ1-6; tentative D call: TRBD1 (5 bases). The germline CDR1 and CDR2 sequences are MGHDK and SYGVNS. The CDR3 length is 17 residues. CDR3 sequence (DNA): TGTGCCAGCCGTGAATGGGGCCTCCCGGCACATAATTCACCCCTCCACTTT. Residues: CASREWGLPAHNSPLHF.

V gene TRBV19 combines with J gene TRBJ1-1, with D perhaps TRBD1 (5 bases). Trimming pared 4 bases from V and 1 base from J, leaving 13 bases between. Germline CDR1 LNHDA, CDR2 SQIVND (reference sequence). The CDR3 is 15 amino acids. The CDR3 region is CASSTWPTENTEAFF. CDR3 in DNA: TGTGCCAGTAGTACTTGGCCGACAGAGAACACTGAAGCTTTCTTT.

In its sample, this clonotype was seen many times. The gene calls are TRBV4-1 and TRBJ1-1, with 7 positions matching TRBD1. The CDR3 consists of 16 residues. V shed 2 bases, J shed 10 bases, and the junction held 16 bases outside the gene matches. The germline gives CDR1 MGHRA, CDR2 YSYEKL. Written as DNA, the CDR3 is TGCGCCAGCAGCCAATTGACAGGGACGGATGTATTCGTAGCTTTCTTT. Protein: CASSQLTGTDVFVAFF.

The chain combines TRBV7-3 with TRBJ2-5, with D perhaps matching TRBD1 or TRBD2 (5 bases each). This CDR3 is 14 amino acids long. V was cut by 0 bases and J by 2 bases, with 7 bases left in between. From germline, CDR1 is SGHTA and CDR2 FQGTGA. CDR3 residues: CASSLTGGQETQYF. Written as DNA, the CDR3 is TGTGCCAGCAGCTTAACTGGGGGACAAGAGACCCAGTACTTC. Complete variable domain (other parts from reference TRBV7-3 and TRBJ2-5): GAGVSQTPSNKVTEKGKYVELRCDPISGHTALYWYRQSLGQGPEFLIYFQGTGAADDSGLPNDRFFAVRPEGSVSTLKIQRTERGDSAVYLCASSLTGGQETQYFGPGTRLLVL.

This clonotype was found many times. V and J are TRBV7-9 and TRBJ2-3; no clear D gene. Germline V gene lookup returns CDR1 SEHNR and CDR2 FQNEAQ (reference sequence). V was pared by 1 base and J by 0 bases, with 8 bases between. The CDR3 has 15 amino acids. DNA of the CDR3: TGTGCCAGCAGCTTAGTCACAACAAGCACAGATACGCAGTATTTT. Residues: CASSLVTTSTDTQYF.

At least ten counts were recorded for this clonotype. The chain employs TRBV6-1 and TRBJ2-7; TRBD2 aligns across 7 bases. This CDR3 is 15 amino acids long. J gave up 5 bases and V 0 bases, and 7 bases lay outside the gene matches. Per the germline V gene, CDR1 is MNHNS and CDR2 is SASEGT. DNA for the CDR3: TGTGCCAGCAGTGAAGCGACGGGAGGTGCCGACGAGCAGTACTTC. Translating it yields CASSEATGGADEQYF.

This clonotype was seen many times. This sequence joins TRBV11-2 and TRBJ2-7; 7 bases map to TRBD1. There are 18 residues in the CDR3. Germline V CDR1 and CDR2: SGHAT, FQNNGV. V shed 3 bases and J 1 base; nucleotides not matched to a gene: 15. Here the CDR3 reads CASSFHPDGTALSYEQYV. The CDR3 DNA is TGTGCCAGCAGCTTTCATCCAGACGGGACAGCCCTTTCCTACGAGCAGTACGTC.

This clonotype has a count of ten or more. The CDR3 loop reads CASSWDRGHSGELFF. CDR3 nucleotide sequence: TGTGCCAGCAGTTGGGACAGGGGCCATAGCGGGGAGCTGTTTTTT. The rearrangement joins TRBV12-3 or TRBV12-4 to TRBJ2-2; 10 nucleotides agree with TRBD1. J lost 7 bases, V lost 4 bases, and 6 bases had no gene match. The CDR3 is 15 amino acids.